This TCR beta chain comes out of a study of T cell repertoires in cytomegalovirus infection. Study-level background: Public TCR beta signature analysis indicated the presence of both CMV infection and matching HLA type.

In the case of this clonotype: What it recognizes is unknown.

TCRdb re-called the reads with MiXCR, one entry per CDR3 protein. The sample holds roughly 500,000 distinct CDR3 sequences; roughly a third are singletons and the top ten take roughly 15%. The CDR3 is made up of 15 amino acids. Trimming pared 3 bases from V and 1 base from J, leaving 13 bases between. Germline V gene data show CDR1 as MNHEY and CDR2 as SMNVEV (reference sequence). The sequenced sample was cultured PBMCs, obtained from culture after CMV antigen stimulation. The rearrangement uses TRBV27 and TRBJ2-7; D is perhaps TRBD2 (5 bases). The receptor's source is a human donor in good health (CMV status not recorded). Some clones in this sample may be carry-over from other donors' samples. The CDR3 protein is CASSFGRAGSYEQYF. CDR3 DNA: TGTGCCAGCAGTTTTGGTAGGGCGGGTTCCTACGAGCAGTACTTC.